Each of the 15 T cell receptor beta chains below was sequenced from the same sample in a study of T cells in localized non-small cell lung cancer. Assay used: immunoSEQ multiplex PCR; TCRdb lists only in-frame clones, some missing. Here the sample spans roughly 77,000 clones, roughly 91% being singletons. The specimen comprised peripheral blood, sampled before any cancer treatment. Receptors were obtained from a woman aged 40 to 75 with stage I squamous cell lung carcinoma.

This chain links TRBV10-3 with TRBJ1-1, with TRBD1 identical over 8 bases. Germline V gene data show CDR1 as ENHRY and CDR2 as SYGVKD. The trim removed 7 bases at V and 4 bases at J, leaving 8 bases unmatched. The CDR3 spans 14 residues. The CDR3 loop is CAITAGGVGTEAFF. CDR3 nucleotide sequence: TGTGCCATCACCGCAGGGGGCGTGGGCACTGAAGCTTTCTTT.

J is TRBJ1-1 and V is TRBV7-9; 10 bases agree with TRBD1. This CDR3 comprises 15 residues. CDR1 and CDR2 from the germline V gene are SEHNR and FQNEAQ (reference sequence). Trimming took 2 bases from V and 6 from J; bases not matched to a gene: 6. The CDR3 here is CASSLMGQGTSEAFF. The CDR3 DNA reads TGTGCCAGCAGCTTAATGGGACAGGGGACTTCTGAAGCTTTCTTT. Filled out from reference TRBV7-9 and TRBJ1-1, the complete variable domain reads DTGVSQNPRHKITKRGQNVTFRCDPISEHNRLYWYRQTLGQGPEFLTYFQNEAQLEKSRLLSDRFSAERPKGSFSTLEIQRTEQGDSAMYLCASSLMGQGTSEAFFGQGTRLTVV.

The gene calls are TRBV6-5 and TRBJ1-6, with D possibly being TRBD1 (5 bases). V lost 5 bases and J 7 bases, leaving 12 bases between the germline ends. Germline values: CDR1 MNHEY, CDR2 SVGAGI. The CDR3 has 14 residues. In nucleotides, the CDR3 is TGTGCCAGCAGTGAGCAGGGAGGGAATTCACCCCTCCACTTT. It yields the protein CASSEQGGNSPLHF.

CDR3 sequence (DNA): TGTGCCTGGAGCGCGATTGGGACAGGCTACGAGCAGTACTTC. It is translated as CAWSAIGTGYEQYF. The chain employs TRBV30 and TRBJ2-7; TRBD1 aligns across 8 bases. There are 14 residues in the CDR3. The germline V gene encodes CDR1 GTSNPN and CDR2 SVGIG (reference sequence). The V segment lost 3 bases and the J segment 3 bases; nucleotides outside the gene matches: 7. Supplemented by reference TRBV30 and TRBJ2-7, the full variable domain reads SQTIHQWPATLVQPVGSPLSLECTVEGTSNPNLYWYRQAAGRGLQLLFYSVGIGQISSEVPQNLSASRPQDRQFILSSKKLLLSDSGFYLCAWSAIGTGYEQYFGPGTRLTVT.

This rearrangement joins TRBV18 to TRBJ1-5; perhaps TRBD1 as D (5 bases). The V end was cut by 3 bases, the J end by 2 bases, with 11 bases between. The germline gives CDR1 KGHSH, CDR2 LQKENI. The CDR3 loop spans 15 amino acids. DNA for the CDR3: TGTGCCAGCTCACCGAGCAGGGTTGGCAATCAGCCCCAGCATTTT. This sequence encodes CASSPSRVGNQPQHF.

This chain links TRBV11-2 with TRBJ2-7; D is unresolved. CDR3 size: 12 residues. Trimming took off 5 bases at V and 0 bases at J, with 5 bases between the two ends. CDR1 and CDR2 (germline): SGHAT, FQNNGV. CDR3 DNA: TGTGCCAGCAGCCTGACCTCCTACGAGCAGTACTTC. Its translation: CASSLTSYEQYF.

CDR3 residues: CASSKESGVGSPLHF. The DNA of the CDR3 is TGCGCCAGCAGCAAAGAGTCAGGGGTCGGCTCACCCCTCCACTTT. The chain combines TRBV5-1 with TRBJ1-6; perhaps TRBD1 as D (6 bases). There are 15 residues in the CDR3. The germline V gene has CDR1 SGHRS and CDR2 YFSETQ. Trimming shortened V by 4 bases and J by 10 bases, and 18 bases separated the two germline ends.

The CDR3 is CASSEPSTYEQYF. CDR3 nucleotide sequence: TGTGCCAGCAGTGAGCCATCCACCTACGAGCAGTACTTC. The chain combines TRBV6-1 with TRBJ2-7, with unresolved D. The CDR3 has 13 residues. V was clipped by 3 bases and J by 2 bases, with 8 bases between them. Per germline, CDR1 MNHNS and CDR2 SASEGT.

This clone was counted between two and nine times. CDR3 coding DNA: TGTGCCAGCAGTTCCAACGGGGATACGCAGTATTTT. Residues: CASSSNGDTQYF. The J gene is TRBJ2-3, the V gene TRBV6-5; D is unresolved. There are 12 residues in the CDR3. Germline V gives CDR1 MNHEY, CDR2 SVGAGI. The V end lost 4 bases, the J end lost 6 bases, and 8 bases lay between the germline ends.

This rearrangement joins TRBV25-1 to TRBJ2-7; D is unresolved. V shed 0 bases and J shed 0 bases, with 6 bases lying between them. This CDR3 has 14 residues. CDR1 and CDR2 from the germline V gene are MGHDK and SYGVNS. The DNA for the CDR3 is TGTGCCAGCAGTGAATACGGGTCCTCCTACGAGCAGTACTTC. Translating gives CASSEYGSSYEQYF.

The CDR3 spells CASHRTGGANVLTF. In nucleotides, the CDR3 is TGTGCCAGTCATAGAACTGGAGGGGCCAACGTCCTGACTTTC. This chain connects TRBV6-1 to TRBJ2-6; unclear D gene. The CDR3 length is 14 residues. Germline-derived CDR1 and CDR2 are MNHNS and SASEGT. V was trimmed by 9 bases and J by 4 bases, leaving 13 bases between them.

The sample holds a few counts of this clone. The V and J genes are TRBV10-3 and TRBJ1-2; D gene unclear. The CDR3 is 13 amino acids. Trimming pared 1 base from V and 8 bases from J, leaving 11 bases between. The germline CDR1 and CDR2 sequences are ENHRY and SYGVKD. CDR3 region: CAISEFGVQGYTF. CDR3 nucleotide sequence: TGTGCCATCAGTGAGTTCGGAGTTCAGGGCTACACCTTC.

This clone was observed once. Other nucleotide sequences in the sample specify the same CDR3. The chain is built from TRBV6-5 and TRBJ1-5, with 7 positions matching TRBD1. The germline CDR1 and CDR2 sequences are MNHEY and SVGAGI. The CDR3 consists of 15 residues. Trimming at V came to 3 bases and at J to 0 bases, leaving 2 bases not matched to a gene. The CDR3 sequence: CASSYTGDSNQPQHF. The CDR3 DNA follows: TGTGCCAGCAGTTATACAGGGGATAGCAATCAGCCCCAGCATTTT.

V and J are TRBV5-1 and TRBJ2-4; TRBD2 is a possible D gene (5 bases). The germline V and J ends were trimmed by 0 bases and 6 bases, with 13 bases remaining between them. Germline lookup yields CDR1 SGHRS and CDR2 YFSETQ. The CDR3 is made up of 15 amino acids. The CDR3 protein is CASSLGQMSGNIQYF. DNA of the CDR3: TGCGCCAGCAGCTTGGGGCAGATGAGCGGAAACATTCAGTACTTC.

The chain joins TRBV11-3 to TRBJ2-1, with 9 bases lining up with TRBD1. From germline, CDR1 is SGHNT and CDR2 YENEEA. The CDR3 is 15 amino acids. J lost 2 bases, V lost 4 bases, and 3 bases had no gene match. The DNA for the CDR3 is TGTGCCAGCAGCTCCCGACAGGGGGCCTACAATGAGCAGTTCTTC. It translates to CASSSRQGAYNEQFF.